The TCR beta chain under discussion was sequenced for a study of T cell repertoires in cytomegalovirus infection. Study observations and caveats: Dominating the ex vivo response were HLA-C-restricted CMV-specific TCR beta clonotypes.

This clonotype appeared many times. Its specificity is not known. Trimming removed 2 bases from V and 6 bases from J, with 11 bases in between. Germline CDR1 reads SGHTA; CDR2 reads FQGNSA. This CDR3 contains 14 residues. TCRdb passed the reads through MiXCR, listing each CDR3 protein once. Here the sample spans about 570,000 distinct CDR3 sequences, about 39% being singletons. The rearrangement links TRBV7-2 to TRBJ2-1, with D perhaps assigned TRBD1 or TRBD2 (5 bases each). The sample was cultured PBMCs, taken from culture after CMV antigen stimulation. The sequence was obtained from a human donor in good health (CMV status not recorded). Some clones in this sample may be carry-over from other donors' samples. The DNA of the CDR3 is TGTGCCAGCAGCTTATTCGCAGGGACCAATGAGCAGTTCTTC. It yields the protein CASSLFAGTNEQFF.